The rows below give T cell receptor beta chains drawn from one sample of a study of T cells after yellow fever vaccination. Each CDR3 protein gets one entry after TCRdb re-called the 5' RACE reads with MiXCR. The table includes around 300,000 distinct CDR3 sequences, under 15% detected once. Sequenced material: CD4+ T cells sorted from PBMCs, taken 45 days after the yellow fever booster vaccination. These receptors were obtained from a man aged 25-45 years who received the YFV17D yellow fever vaccine. Each CDR3 is given with its conserved first and last residue. D genes are given only for firm matches. Some rows have no size entry. The others give once, few or many, or a class for an expanded clone.

clone size	V gene	J gene	CDR3 length	D gene	CDR3 DNA	CDR3 protein
-	TRBV4-3	TRBJ2-2	16	TRBD2	TGCGCCAGCAGCCAAACTACTAGCGGGGTAACCGGGGAGCTGTTTTTT	CASSQTTSGVTGELFF
-	TRBV5-5	TRBJ2-1	12	-	TGTGCCGTTCAAGGACAAAACAATGAGCAGTTCTTC	CAVQGQNNEQFF
-	TRBV5-6	TRBJ2-1	16	TRBD1	TGTGCCAGCAGCTTGGCGGGGGCCGATCACAGGGGGGAGCAGTTCTTC	CASSLAGADHRGEQFF
few	TRBV5-4	TRBJ2-2	14	TRBD1	TGTGCCAGCAGCTTACAGGGGGCGACCGGGGAGCTGTTTTTT	CASSLQGATGELFF
few	TRBV5-1	TRBJ2-2	14	-	TGCGCCAGCAGCCCAAGTCAGAACACCGGGGAGCTGTTTTTT	CASSPSQNTGELFF
-	TRBV20-1	TRBJ2-7	12	-	TGCAGTGGAGGGGTTAGCTCCTACGAGCAGTACTTC	CSGGVSSYEQYF
few	TRBV12-3/TRBV12-4	TRBJ2-7	12	-	TGTGCCAGCACTGACAGTAATCGCGAGCAGTACTTC	CASTDSNREQYF
-	TRBV10-3	TRBJ1-4	15	TRBD1	TGTGCCATCAGTGAGGCCCGGGACAGGGGTGAAAAACTGTTTTTT	CAISEARDRGEKLFF
-	TRBV7-2	TRBJ2-1	15	TRBD2	TGTGCCAGCAGCCCTCTAGCGGGAGTTTTCAATGAGCAGTTCTTC	CASSPLAGVFNEQFF
-	TRBV12-3/TRBV12-4	TRBJ1-1	15	-	TGTGCCAGCAGTCCCCGCTTATTCGGGGTCACTGAAGCTTTCTTT	CASSPRLFGVTEAFF
many	TRBV12-3/TRBV12-4	TRBJ2-1	13	-	TGTGCCAGCAAGCGAGACTCCTACAATGAGCAGTTCTTC	CASKRDSYNEQFF
few	TRBV27	TRBJ2-7	15	TRBD1	TGTGCCAGCAGTTTAAGGGGACAGGGTTTGTACGAGCAGTACTTC	CASSLRGQGLYEQYF
-	TRBV7-2	TRBJ2-5	16	-	TGTGCCAGCAGCCCGAGATCGGGCCGATCCGGGGAGACCCAGTACTTC	CASSPRSGRSGETQYF
-	TRBV7-2	TRBJ2-7	14	-	TGTGCCAGCAGCTTAGATATTGTGTCCTACGAGCAGTCCTTC	CASSLDIVSYEQSF
few	TRBV6-2/TRBV6-3	TRBJ2-1	15	TRBD2	TGTGCCAGCAGAGCGGGGCTAGCGGTTGTGGATGAGCAGTTCTTC	CASRAGLAVVDEQFF
few	TRBV2	TRBJ2-1	13	-	TGTGCCAGCAGGACTGGACAGTACAATGAGCAGTTCTTC	CASRTGQYNEQFF
many	TRBV20-1	TRBJ2-1	13	-	TGCAGTGCTAGGGGGATACTAGTGCATGAGCAGTTCTTC	CSARGILVHEQFF
-	TRBV19	TRBJ2-2	15	-	-	CASSIPLFGAGELFF
-	TRBV3-1	TRBJ2-7	16	TRBD2	TGTGCCAGCAGCCACACGACTAGCGGGAGTTTCGGCGAGCAGTACTTC	CASSHTTSGSFGEQYF
many	TRBV6-1	TRBJ2-5	16	TRBD2	TGTGCCAGCAGCCCTCAAGCACTAGCGCAACAAGAGACCCAGTACTTC	CASSPQALAQQETQYF
-	TRBV3-1	TRBJ2-7	11	-	TGTGCCAGCAGCCAAGATCGGTGGGTCGCATTC	CASSQDRWVAF
-	TRBV4-2	TRBJ2-6	16	-	TGTGCCAGCAGCCAAGGACAGATCTCTGGGGCCAACGTCCTGACTTTC	CASSQGQISGANVLTF
-	TRBV6-1	TRBJ2-3	16	-	TGTGCCAGCAGAAAAAATCAGGGTATCGCTGGAGATACGCAGTATTTT	CASRKNQGIAGDTQYF
-	TRBV15	TRBJ1-5	16	TRBD1	TGTGCCACCAGCAAAGGGGGCGCCTATAGCAATCAGCCCCAGCATTTT	CATSKGGAYSNQPQHF
few	TRBV12-3/TRBV12-4	TRBJ1-5	13	-	TGTGCCAGCAGTTTTTCTGGGGGGCAGCCCCAGCATTTT	CASSFSGGQPQHF
-	TRBV20-1	TRBJ1-2	10	-	TGCAGTGTCAAATCCTATGGCTACACCTTC	CSVKSYGYTF
-	TRBV7-2	TRBJ2-7	12	-	TGTGCCAGCAGCTTCATCGTCGGCGAGCAGTACTTC	CASSFIVGEQYF
many	TRBV5-1	TRBJ2-5	16	-	TGCGCCAGCAGCTTGGGTAACGGTGCCGGACAAGAGACCCAGTACTTC	CASSLGNGAGQETQYF
-	TRBV5-6	TRBJ1-2	14	-	TGTGCCAGCAGCTTGGCTGCGGAGCCCTATGGCTACACCTTC	CASSLAAEPYGYTF
few	TRBV5-1	TRBJ2-1	18	TRBD2	TGCGCCAGCAGCCTCACAGCCGGACTAGCGGGGACCTACAATGAGCAGTTCTTC	CASSLTAGLAGTYNEQFF
few	TRBV6-2/TRBV6-3	TRBJ2-1	14	TRBD2	TGTGCCAGCAGCCAGGGACTAGCGAGCAATGAGCAGTTCTTC	CASSQGLASNEQFF
-	TRBV15	TRBJ1-5	13	-	TGTGCCACCAGCAGCCGCTTCAATCAGCCCCAGCATTTT	CATSSRFNQPQHF
-	TRBV7-9	TRBJ2-7	15	-	TGTGCCAGCAGCCCGCTGAGGGTTCCGACCTACGAGCAGTACTTC	CASSPLRVPTYEQYF
-	TRBV20-1	TRBJ1-2	12	-	TGCAGTCCCACGTCCACTTACTATGGCTACACCTTC	CSPTSTYYGYTF
few	TRBV20-1	TRBJ2-7	13	-	TGCAGTGCTGCTTGGAGAACGGGGTTCGAGCAGTACTTC	CSAAWRTGFEQYF